The rows below give T cell receptor beta chains drawn from one sample of a study of T cells after yellow fever vaccination. TCRdb ran MiXCR on the 5' RACE reads and lists one entry per CDR3 protein. The table lists about 170,000 distinct CDR3 sequences, about 6.2% of them singletons, with just under 3% in the top ten. The sample was CD4+ T cells sorted from PBMCs, taken on the day of the first yellow fever vaccination. Receptors were obtained from a man aged 18-30 years who received the YFV17D yellow fever vaccine. Each CDR3 is given with its conserved first and last residue. A D gene is named only where the DNA matches it firmly.

d_gene: -
v_gene: TRBV12-3/TRBV12-4
j_gene: TRBJ2-5
CDR3aa: CASSLGAVETQYF

d_gene: -
v_gene: TRBV4-3
j_gene: TRBJ2-5
CDR3aa: CASSQDLGASQETQYF

d_gene: -
v_gene: TRBV9
j_gene: TRBJ2-3
CDR3aa: CASSGTSSTDTQYF

d_gene: TRBD1
v_gene: TRBV10-3
j_gene: TRBJ2-7
CDR3aa: CAISESQGAREQYF

d_gene: -
v_gene: TRBV27
j_gene: TRBJ1-2
CDR3aa: CASSVTPGPSGYTF

d_gene: -
v_gene: TRBV7-8
j_gene: TRBJ2-3
CDR3aa: CASSLAKGGRDTQYF

d_gene: TRBD1
v_gene: TRBV27
j_gene: TRBJ1-1
CDR3aa: CASRGTGKTEAFF

d_gene: -
v_gene: TRBV28
j_gene: TRBJ2-3
CDR3aa: CASSTPSTDTQYF

d_gene: TRBD2
v_gene: TRBV7-2
j_gene: TRBJ2-5
CDR3aa: CASSLFSGGEETQYF

d_gene: TRBD2
v_gene: TRBV7-2
j_gene: TRBJ2-7
CDR3aa: CASSFEASGVREQYF

d_gene: -
v_gene: TRBV4-1
j_gene: TRBJ1-1
CDR3aa: CASSLIGTEAFF

d_gene: TRBD2
v_gene: TRBV5-1
j_gene: TRBJ2-5
CDR3aa: CANSSGLAGLETQYF

d_gene: -
v_gene: TRBV5-6
j_gene: TRBJ2-5
CDR3aa: CASSYGLSQETQYF

d_gene: TRBD2
v_gene: TRBV20-1
j_gene: TRBJ2-3
CDR3aa: CSASHLAGTTDTQYF

d_gene: -
v_gene: TRBV5-1
j_gene: TRBJ2-7
CDR3aa: CASSSDGPTSSYEQYF

d_gene: TRBD2
v_gene: TRBV27
j_gene: TRBJ2-7
CDR3aa: CASRLAGFSYEQYF

d_gene: -
v_gene: TRBV5-1
j_gene: TRBJ1-2
CDR3aa: CASSLAGPSDGYTF

d_gene: TRBD2
v_gene: TRBV10-3
j_gene: TRBJ2-7
CDR3aa: CAISESGTSGSYEQYF

d_gene: -
v_gene: TRBV6-6
j_gene: TRBJ1-1
CDR3aa: CASSYTGGTEAFF

d_gene: -
v_gene: TRBV5-5
j_gene: TRBJ2-2
CDR3aa: CASSWTGAGELFF

d_gene: -
v_gene: TRBV4-3
j_gene: TRBJ1-2
CDR3aa: CASSPRHLANYGYTF

d_gene: -
v_gene: TRBV20-1
j_gene: TRBJ2-3
CDR3aa: CSAPWDGTQYF

d_gene: TRBD2
v_gene: TRBV11-2
j_gene: TRBJ2-3
CDR3aa: CASSRRSSGGASDTQYF

d_gene: TRBD2
v_gene: TRBV9
j_gene: TRBJ2-7
CDR3aa: CASSVSGGAIYEQYF

d_gene: -
v_gene: TRBV5-1
j_gene: TRBJ2-7
CDR3aa: CASSSQGSDGEQYF